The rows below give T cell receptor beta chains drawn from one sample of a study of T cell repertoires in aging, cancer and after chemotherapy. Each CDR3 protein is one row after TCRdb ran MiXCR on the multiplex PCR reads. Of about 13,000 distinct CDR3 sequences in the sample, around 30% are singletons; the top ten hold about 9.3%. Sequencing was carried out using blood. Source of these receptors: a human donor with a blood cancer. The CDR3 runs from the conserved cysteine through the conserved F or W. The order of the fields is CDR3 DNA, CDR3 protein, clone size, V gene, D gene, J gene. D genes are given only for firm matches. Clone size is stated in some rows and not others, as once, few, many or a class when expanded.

TGTGCCAGCAGCCCCCTGGTAGCGGGAGGGCCCACAGATACGCAGTATTTT CASSPLVAGGPTDTQYF medium-sized TRBV5-6 TRBD2 TRBJ2-3
TGTGCCAGCAGCGCCAGGACTAGCCTTCTTTACAATGAGCAGTACTTC CASSARTSLLYNEQYF . TRBV5-6 TRBD2 TRBJ2-4
TGTGCCTGTTGGGGGGGCACCGACAATGAGCAGTTCTTC CACWGGTDNEQFF . TRBV30 . TRBJ2-1
TGTGCCAGCAGCTTAACCCTCGCTAGCTTGATTCACGAGACCCAGTACTTC CASSLTLASLIHETQYF few TRBV21-1 . TRBJ2-5
TGTGCCATCAGGAGAACCACTAGAAACACCGGGGAGCTGTTTTTT CAIRRTTRNTGELFF . TRBV10-3 . TRBJ2-2
TGCGCCAGCAGCTTACTAGTTACCTCGGAGACCCAGTACTTC CASSLLVTSETQYF . TRBV5-1 . TRBJ2-5
TGCGCCAGCAGCTTGTTATCCTACTCCTACAATGAGCAGTTCTTC CASSLLSYSYNEQFF . TRBV5-3 . TRBJ2-1
TGTGCCAGCAGCCTCACAGAGAACACTGAAGCTTTCTTT CASSLTENTEAFF . TRBV6-2/TRBV6-3 . TRBJ1-1
TGTGCCACCAGTGATGCATTCGGGGGGCTCACAGATACGCAGTATTTT CATSDAFGGLTDTQYF . TRBV24-1 . TRBJ2-3
TGTGCCAGCAGCTTAGGTCTAGCGATGGATACGCAGTATTTT CASSLGLAMDTQYF few TRBV7-6 . TRBJ2-3
TGTGCCAGCAGTTACTGGGGCTCCTATAATTCACCCCTCCACTTT CASSYWGSYNSPLHF medium-sized TRBV6-5 . TRBJ1-6
TGTGCCAGCAGCCCCACAGCACGCATGAACACTGAAGCTTTCTTT CASSPTARMNTEAFF . TRBV7-2 . TRBJ1-1
TGTGCCAGCAGTCCCAGGACACTTTACAATGAGCAGTTCTTC CASSPRTLYNEQFF . TRBV27 . TRBJ2-1
TGTGCCAGCAGCTTGATGGGCGGGGGCCTTCCAGATACGCAGTATTTT CASSLMGGGLPDTQYF . TRBV5-4 . TRBJ2-3
TGTGCCAGCAGACCGGTCCCGGGACAGGGATCGAATGAGCAGTTCTTC CASRPVPGQGSNEQFF few TRBV12-3/TRBV12-4 TRBD1 TRBJ2-1
TGTGCCAGCAGTTTAAGACTACCAACCTACGGGCAGTACTTC CASSLRLPTYGQYF . TRBV27 . TRBJ2-7
TGCAGTGCTACCGGACTAGCAGCAAGCACAGATACGCAGTATTTT CSATGLAASTDTQYF . TRBV20-1 TRBD2 TRBJ2-3
TGTGCCAGCAGCACCAGGACCACAGATACGCAGTATTTT CASSTRTTDTQYF . TRBV21-1 . TRBJ2-3
TGTGCCAGCAGTTTAGGGGAGACAGATACGCAGTATTTT CASSLGETDTQYF medium-sized TRBV12-3/TRBV12-4 . TRBJ2-3
TGTGCCAGCAGCTTGGAAAGGCGGCACATTCAGTACTTC CASSLERRHIQYF medium-sized TRBV5-6 . TRBJ2-4
TGCAGCGTTGAAGGGGCCAATAATGAAAAACTGTTTTTT CSVEGANNEKLFF medium-sized TRBV29-1 . TRBJ1-4
TGTGCCAGAAGCCATACGGCCGTCTCGGGACCTTTTAACTATGGCTACACCTTC CARSHTAVSGPFNYGYTF . TRBV27 . TRBJ1-2
TGTGCCAGTAGATGGACAGGGGGGCCCTACAATGAGCAGTTCTTC CASRWTGGPYNEQFF few TRBV19 TRBD1 TRBJ2-1
TGCGCCAGCAGCTTTGGACTAGCGGTTAACAATGAGCAGTTCTTC CASSFGLAVNNEQFF . TRBV5-1 TRBD2 TRBJ2-1
TGTGCCAGCAGATCACTAGCGGGGGACTACACAGATACGCAGTATTTT CASRSLAGDYTDTQYF few TRBV6-1 TRBD2 TRBJ2-3
TGCGCCAGCAGCACAGGGGACACTTCTAATGAAAAACTGTTTTTT CASSTGDTSNEKLFF few TRBV5-1 TRBD1 TRBJ1-4
TGTGCCAGCAGGGGACTAGCGGGAGGCAATGAGCAGTTCTTC CASRGLAGGNEQFF medium-sized TRBV6-2/TRBV6-3 TRBD2 TRBJ2-1
TGTGCCAGCAGCTACACAGATACGCAGTATTTT CASSYTDTQYF medium-sized TRBV5-4 . TRBJ2-3
TGTGCCAGCAGTCCCTTCAGGTCGGGGAGCACTGAAGCTTTCTTT CASSPFRSGSTEAFF . TRBV6-9 . TRBJ1-1
TGTGCCAGCAGTCTCCCGGCCCGAAAGGGGGAGACCCAGTACTTC CASSLPARKGETQYF medium-sized TRBV5-6 . TRBJ2-5
TGCGCCAGCAGGAGAGCGGGGGAGCTGTTTTTT CASRRAGELFF few TRBV10-3 . TRBJ2-2
TGCGCCAGCAGCCCGCGCGGATCCGTGTATGAAAAACTGTTTTTT CASSPRGSVYEKLFF . TRBV5-1 . TRBJ1-4
TGTGCCAGCAGACCAGGAGAGGGTTTAGGAACTGAAGCTTTCTTT CASRPGEGLGTEAFF . TRBV6-5 . TRBJ1-1
TGTGCCAGCAGTCGGAAGGGACTCTACAATCAGCCCCAGCATTTT CASSRKGLYNQPQHF . TRBV6-2/TRBV6-3 . TRBJ1-5
TGTGCGGCGGGAGGGGACAGGGGAGATACCGGGGAGCTGTTTTTT CAAGGDRGDTGELFF few TRBV6-6 . TRBJ2-2
TGTGCCAGCAGCCCAGGGACAGGGAATGCGGATACGCAGTATTTT CASSPGTGNADTQYF medium-sized TRBV5-6 TRBD1 TRBJ2-3
TGTGCCAGCAGTCCGGACAGGGTTTCCTACGAGCAGTACTTC CASSPDRVSYEQYF few TRBV12-3/TRBV12-4 TRBD1 TRBJ2-7
TGTGCCAGCAGCTTAAACAGGCGCTCCGGCAATGAAAAACTGTTTTTT CASSLNRRSGNEKLFF . TRBV7-9 . TRBJ1-4
TGTGCCAGCAGTTACGCGGGTACGCAGCCCCAGCATTTT CASSYAGTQPQHF few TRBV6-6 . TRBJ1-5
TGTGCCTGGAGTGTTGGGCCCCAAAGTCTGCAGTATTTT CAWSVGPQSLQYF medium-sized TRBV30 . TRBJ2-3
TGTGCCAGCAGACAACCGGGACAGGGGCGCACTGAAGCTTTCTTT CASRQPGQGRTEAFF . TRBV6-5 TRBD1 TRBJ1-1
TGTGCCAGCAGCTCTCCGACGGGACTCAAGAACACTGAAGCTTTCTTT CASSSPTGLKNTEAFF . TRBV11-1 . TRBJ1-1
TGTGCCAGCAGCTTAGGGGGTTTTCAAGAGACCCAGTACTTC CASSLGGFQETQYF few TRBV7-9 . TRBJ2-5
TGTGCCAGCTCCCCCCATGAGGGAGGAAAAAACGGGGAGCTGTTTTTT CASSPHEGGKNGELFF many TRBV18 . TRBJ2-2
TGTGCCAGCAGTTACTCGGCGGGGGGTTACAATGAGCAGTTCTTC CASSYSAGGYNEQFF . TRBV6-5 TRBD2 TRBJ2-1
TGTGCCAGCAGTGACGGGGACAGGGGTGGCTACACCTTC CASSDGDRGGYTF . TRBV6-4 TRBD1 TRBJ1-2
TGTGCCACCATGGCGGGTGGCTGGGGTTCACCCCTCCACTTT CATMAGGWGSPLHF . TRBV6-2/TRBV6-3 . TRBJ1-6
TGTGCCAGCAGTTCCTGGGACAGGGTCGTAGATGGCTACACCTTC CASSSWDRVVDGYTF . TRBV6-5 TRBD1 TRBJ1-2